Sequencing of this TCR beta chain was carried out in a study of T-cell reconstitution after alpha-beta-depleted transplantation in children (TCRdb year 2016). Concerning the study at large: T-cell immune reconstitution after TCRalphabeta/CD19-depleted allogeneic hematopoietic cell transplantation in children was quantitatively tracked in the study by means of TCR repertoire profiling. General study outcomes and caveats: Apparently early alphabetaT-cell count recovery about two months after transplant reportedly relied on only several hundred rapidly expanded clones derived from non-depleted graft cells. The high TCRbeta diversity at day 60 in some patients was ascribed to recipient T cells and intrathymic progenitors that had survived conditioning. Hyperexpanded clone frequencies declined over subsequent months; after one year, T-cell counts and TCRbeta diversity were mostly attributed to newly produced T cells.

This clonotype showed up many times. Its target antigen remains unknown. Base-call qualities are not available, and no considerably larger clone is one nucleotide away. Library creation used PCR. Sequenced using an Illumina HiSeq 2500. TCR libraries were prepared with molecular barcoding, using unique molecular identifiers to normalize TCRbeta repertoire quantification. TCRdb trimmed the raw reads at Q25, called clones with MiXCR and kept productive beta chains. Entries that share a CDR3 protein sequence are merged under the most common genes and DNA. A total of hundreds of thousands of distinct CDR3 sequences appear in this sample, about a tenth of them only once. The ten largest account for about 28% of the sample. In the germline V gene (reference sequence), CDR1 corresponds to MNHEY and CDR2 to SMNVEV. The CDR3 runs 14 residues from the cysteine to the phenylalanine. Only the CDR3 DNA stays, 42 bases, in frame from base 1. V is shortened by 5 bases, J by 8 bases, and the region joining them spans 16 bases.

The treatment or condition label of this sample denotes: allogeneic hematopoietic cell transplantation with graft depleted of TCRalphabeta T cells and CD19 B cells. Transplant recipients were children who received TCRalphabeta/CD19-depleted allogeneic hematopoietic cell grafts. The chain is made from TRBV27 and TRBJ2-1; TRBD1 is perhaps the D gene, given 5 matching bases. The sample here was PBMCs, taken before TCRalphabeta/CD19-depleted stem cell transplant. This clonotype was obtained from a child younger than two with acute myeloid leukemia, due to receive a stem cell transplant. The CDR3 region reads CASSHPLRGDEQFF. The sequenced DNA is TGTGCCAGCAGTCACCCCCTTAGGGGCGATGAGCAGTTCTTC.